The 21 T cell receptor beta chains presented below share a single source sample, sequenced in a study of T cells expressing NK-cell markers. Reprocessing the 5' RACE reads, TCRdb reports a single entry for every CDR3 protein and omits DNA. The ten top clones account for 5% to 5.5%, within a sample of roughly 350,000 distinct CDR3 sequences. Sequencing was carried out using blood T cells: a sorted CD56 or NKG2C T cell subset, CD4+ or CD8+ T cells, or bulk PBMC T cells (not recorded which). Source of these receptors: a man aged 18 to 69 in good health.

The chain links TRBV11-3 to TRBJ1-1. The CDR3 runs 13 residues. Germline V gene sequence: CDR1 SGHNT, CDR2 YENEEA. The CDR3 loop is CASSLDRDSKAFF.

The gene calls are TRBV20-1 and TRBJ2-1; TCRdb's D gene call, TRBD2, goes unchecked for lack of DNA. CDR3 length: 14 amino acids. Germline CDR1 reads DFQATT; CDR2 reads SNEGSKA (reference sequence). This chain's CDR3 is CSAQQWVAVDEQFF.

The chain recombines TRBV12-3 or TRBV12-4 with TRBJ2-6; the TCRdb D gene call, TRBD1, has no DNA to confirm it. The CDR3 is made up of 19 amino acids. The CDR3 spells CASSFLDARGTEGANVLTF.

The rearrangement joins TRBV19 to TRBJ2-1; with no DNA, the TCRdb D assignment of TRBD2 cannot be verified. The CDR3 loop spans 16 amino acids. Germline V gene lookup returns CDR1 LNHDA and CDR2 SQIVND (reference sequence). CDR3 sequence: CASSFSGGSPYNEQFF.

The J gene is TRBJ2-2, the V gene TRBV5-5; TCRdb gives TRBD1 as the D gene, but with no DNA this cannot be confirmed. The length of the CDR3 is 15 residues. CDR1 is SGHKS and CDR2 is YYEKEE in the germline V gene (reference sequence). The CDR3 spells CASSRGQRHTGELFF. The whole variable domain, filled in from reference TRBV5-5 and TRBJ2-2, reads DAGVTQSPTHLIKTRGQQVTLRCSPISGHKSVSWYQQVLGQGPQFIFQYYEKEERGRGNFPDRFSARQFPNYSSELNVNALLLGDSALYLCASSRGQRHTGELFFGEGSRLTVL.

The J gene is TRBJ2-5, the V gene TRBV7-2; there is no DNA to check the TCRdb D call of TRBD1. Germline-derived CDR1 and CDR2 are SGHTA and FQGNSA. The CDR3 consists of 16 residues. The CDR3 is CASSLGNGGGQETQYF.

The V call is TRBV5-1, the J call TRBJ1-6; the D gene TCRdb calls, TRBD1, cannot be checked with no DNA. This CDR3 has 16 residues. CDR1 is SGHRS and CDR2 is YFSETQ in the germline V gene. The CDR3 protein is CASSFQTGVLTSPLHF.

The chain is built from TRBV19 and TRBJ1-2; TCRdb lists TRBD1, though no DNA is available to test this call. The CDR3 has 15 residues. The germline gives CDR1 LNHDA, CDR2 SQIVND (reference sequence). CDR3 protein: CASSIGDRSPYGYTF.

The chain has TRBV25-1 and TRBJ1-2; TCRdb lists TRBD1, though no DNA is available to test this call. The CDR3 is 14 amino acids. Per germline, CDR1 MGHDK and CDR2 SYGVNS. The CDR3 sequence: CASSDRINRGGYTF.

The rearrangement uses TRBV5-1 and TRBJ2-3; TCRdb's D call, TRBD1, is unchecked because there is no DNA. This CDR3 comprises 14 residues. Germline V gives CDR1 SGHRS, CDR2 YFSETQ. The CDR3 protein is CASSDRGRGDTQYF.

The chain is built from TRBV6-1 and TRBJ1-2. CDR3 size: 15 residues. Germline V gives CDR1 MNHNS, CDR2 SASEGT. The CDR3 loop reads CASSDSGRLYYGYTF.

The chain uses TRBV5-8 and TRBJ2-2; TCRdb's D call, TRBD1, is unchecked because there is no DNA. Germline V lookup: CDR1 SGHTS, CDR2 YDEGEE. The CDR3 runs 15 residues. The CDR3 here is CASSLPGGRTGELFF.

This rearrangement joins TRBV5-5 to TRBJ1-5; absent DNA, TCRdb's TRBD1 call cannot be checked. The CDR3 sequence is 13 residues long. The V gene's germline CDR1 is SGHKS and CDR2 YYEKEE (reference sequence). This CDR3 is CASNVGGNQPQHF.

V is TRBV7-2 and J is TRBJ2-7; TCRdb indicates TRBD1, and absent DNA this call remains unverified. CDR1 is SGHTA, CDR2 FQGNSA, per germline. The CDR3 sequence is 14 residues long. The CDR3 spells CASSPQDRQNEQYF. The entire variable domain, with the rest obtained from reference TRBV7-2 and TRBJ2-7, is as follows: GAGVSQSPSNKVTEKGKDVELRCDPISGHTALYWYRQSLGQGLEFLIYFQGNSAPDKSGLPSDRFSAERTGGSVSTLTIQRTQQEDSAVYLCASSPQDRQNEQYFGPGTRLTVT.

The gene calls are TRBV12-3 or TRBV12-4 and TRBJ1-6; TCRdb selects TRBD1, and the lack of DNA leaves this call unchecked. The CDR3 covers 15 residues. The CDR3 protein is CASSLQGKLFAPLHF.

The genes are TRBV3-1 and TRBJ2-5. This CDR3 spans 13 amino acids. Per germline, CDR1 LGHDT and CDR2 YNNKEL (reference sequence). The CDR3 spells CASSQLPRETQYF.

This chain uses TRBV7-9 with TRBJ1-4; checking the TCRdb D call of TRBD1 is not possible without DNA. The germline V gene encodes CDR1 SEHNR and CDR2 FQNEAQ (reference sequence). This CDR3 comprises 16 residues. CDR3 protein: CASSLAGQGTNEKLFF.

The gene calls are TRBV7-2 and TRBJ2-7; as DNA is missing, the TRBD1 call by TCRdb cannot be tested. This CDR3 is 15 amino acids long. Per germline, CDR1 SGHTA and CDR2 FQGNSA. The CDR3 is CASSSLGASFYEQYF. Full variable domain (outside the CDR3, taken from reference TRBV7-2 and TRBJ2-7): GAGVSQSPSNKVTEKGKDVELRCDPISGHTALYWYRQSLGQGLEFLIYFQGNSAPDKSGLPSDRFSAERTGGSVSTLTIQRTQQEDSAVYLCASSSLGASFYEQYFGPGTRLTVT.

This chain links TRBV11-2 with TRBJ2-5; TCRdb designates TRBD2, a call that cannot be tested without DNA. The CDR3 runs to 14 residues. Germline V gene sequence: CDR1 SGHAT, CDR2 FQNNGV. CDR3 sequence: CASSPSRSQETQYF. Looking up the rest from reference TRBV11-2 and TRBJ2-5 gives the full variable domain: EAGVAQSPRYKIIEKRQSVAFWCNPISGHATLYWYQQILGQGPKLLIQFQNNGVVDDSQLPKDRFSAERLKGVDSTLKIQPAKLEDSAVYLCASSPSRSQETQYFGPGTRLLVL.

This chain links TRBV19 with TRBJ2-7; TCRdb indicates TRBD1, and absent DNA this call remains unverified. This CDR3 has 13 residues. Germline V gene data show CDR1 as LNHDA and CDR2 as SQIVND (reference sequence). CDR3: CATRPGGSYEQYF.

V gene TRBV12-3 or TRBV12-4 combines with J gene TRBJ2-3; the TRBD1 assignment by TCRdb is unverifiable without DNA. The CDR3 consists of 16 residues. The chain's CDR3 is CASSLRTGGPTDTQYF.